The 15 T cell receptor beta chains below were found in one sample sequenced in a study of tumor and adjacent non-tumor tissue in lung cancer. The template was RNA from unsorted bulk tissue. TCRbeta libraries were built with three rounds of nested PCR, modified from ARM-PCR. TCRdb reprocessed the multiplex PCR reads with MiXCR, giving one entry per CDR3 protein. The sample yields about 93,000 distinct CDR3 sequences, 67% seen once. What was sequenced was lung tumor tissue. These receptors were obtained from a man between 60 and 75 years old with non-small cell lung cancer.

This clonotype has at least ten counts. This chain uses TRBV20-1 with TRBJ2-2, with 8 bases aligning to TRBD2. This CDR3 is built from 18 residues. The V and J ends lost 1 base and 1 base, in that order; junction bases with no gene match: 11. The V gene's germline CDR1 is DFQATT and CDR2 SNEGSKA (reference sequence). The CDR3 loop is CSARGPGGAGLNTGELFF. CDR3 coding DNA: TGCAGTGCTAGAGGCCCCGGGGGGGCGGGGTTGAACACCGGGGAGCTGTTTTTT.

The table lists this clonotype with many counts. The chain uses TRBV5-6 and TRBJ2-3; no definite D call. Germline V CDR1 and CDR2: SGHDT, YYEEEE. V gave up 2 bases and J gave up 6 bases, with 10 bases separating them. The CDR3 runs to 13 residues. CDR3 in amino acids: CASSLPGLDTQYF. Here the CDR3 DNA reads TGTGCCAGCAGCTTACCGGGCCTCGATACGCAGTATTTT.

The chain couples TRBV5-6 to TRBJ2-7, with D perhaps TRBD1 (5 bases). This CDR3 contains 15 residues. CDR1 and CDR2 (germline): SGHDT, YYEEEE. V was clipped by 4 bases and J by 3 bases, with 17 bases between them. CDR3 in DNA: TGTGCCAGCAGCCCTGGCGGAACAGGCGGCTACGAGCAGTACTTC. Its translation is CASSPGGTGGYEQYF.

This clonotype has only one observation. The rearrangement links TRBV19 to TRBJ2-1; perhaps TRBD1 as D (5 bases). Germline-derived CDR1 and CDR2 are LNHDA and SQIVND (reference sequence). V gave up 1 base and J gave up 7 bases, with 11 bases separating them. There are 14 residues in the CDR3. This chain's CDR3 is CASSIGVRVNEQFF. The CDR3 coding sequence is TGTGCCAGTAGTATAGGGGTCAGGGTAAATGAGCAGTTCTTC.

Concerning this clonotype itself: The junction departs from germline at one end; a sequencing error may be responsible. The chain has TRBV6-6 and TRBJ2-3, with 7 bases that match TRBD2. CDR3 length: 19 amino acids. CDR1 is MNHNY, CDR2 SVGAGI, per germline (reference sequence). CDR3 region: CASSYTTTSALRETDKQYF. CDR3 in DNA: TGTGCCAGCAGTTACACTACAACTAGCGCACTAAGGGAGACAGATAAGCAGTATTTT.

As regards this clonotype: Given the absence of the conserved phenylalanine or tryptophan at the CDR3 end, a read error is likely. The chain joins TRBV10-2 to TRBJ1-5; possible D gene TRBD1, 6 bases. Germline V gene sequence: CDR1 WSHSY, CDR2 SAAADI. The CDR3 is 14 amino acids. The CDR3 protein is CTSSDLKGGQPQHL. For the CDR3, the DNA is TGCACCAGCAGTGATTTGAAGGGGGGTCAGCCCCAGCATCTT.

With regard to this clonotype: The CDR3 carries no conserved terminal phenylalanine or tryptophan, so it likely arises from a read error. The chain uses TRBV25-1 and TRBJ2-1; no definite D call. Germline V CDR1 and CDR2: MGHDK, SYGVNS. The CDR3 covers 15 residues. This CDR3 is CDSSAIKTSYNEQFL. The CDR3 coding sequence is TGTGACAGCAGCGCGATCAAGACCTCCTACAATGAGCAGTTCCTC.

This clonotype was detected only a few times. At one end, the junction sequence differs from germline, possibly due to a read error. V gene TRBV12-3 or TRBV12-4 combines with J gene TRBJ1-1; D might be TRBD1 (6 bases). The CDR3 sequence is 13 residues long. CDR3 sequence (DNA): TGTGCCAGCAGTGGGGGGGCTCGGACTGAAGCTTCCTTT. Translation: CASSGGARTEASF.

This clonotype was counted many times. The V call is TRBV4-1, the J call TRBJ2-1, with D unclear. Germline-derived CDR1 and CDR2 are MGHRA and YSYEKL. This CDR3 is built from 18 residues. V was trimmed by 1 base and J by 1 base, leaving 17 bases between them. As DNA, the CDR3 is TGCGCCAGCAGCCAAGCCGCATCCATTTCCGTATCCTACAATGAGCAGTTCTTC. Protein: CASSQAASISVSYNEQFF.

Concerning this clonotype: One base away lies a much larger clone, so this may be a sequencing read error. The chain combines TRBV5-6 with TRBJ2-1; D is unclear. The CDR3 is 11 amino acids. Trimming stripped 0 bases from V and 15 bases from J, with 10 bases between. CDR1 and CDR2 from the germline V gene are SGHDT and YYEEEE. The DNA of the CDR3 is TGTGCCAGCAGCTTGGGCCTTGACCTGTTCTTC. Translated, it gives CASSLGLDLFF.

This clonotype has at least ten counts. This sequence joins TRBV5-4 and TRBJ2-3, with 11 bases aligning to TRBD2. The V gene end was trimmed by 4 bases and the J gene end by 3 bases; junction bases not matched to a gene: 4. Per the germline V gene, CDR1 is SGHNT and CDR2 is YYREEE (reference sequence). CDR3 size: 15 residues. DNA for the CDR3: TGTGCCAGCAGCGACGGACTAGCGGGTACAGATACGCAGTATTTT. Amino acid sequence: CASSDGLAGTDTQYF.

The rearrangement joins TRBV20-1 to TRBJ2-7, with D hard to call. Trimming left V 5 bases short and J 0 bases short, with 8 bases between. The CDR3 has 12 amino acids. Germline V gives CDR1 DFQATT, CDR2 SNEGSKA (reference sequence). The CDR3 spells CSAVVSSYEQYF. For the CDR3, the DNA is TGCAGTGCTGTGGTGAGCTCCTACGAGCAGTACTTC.

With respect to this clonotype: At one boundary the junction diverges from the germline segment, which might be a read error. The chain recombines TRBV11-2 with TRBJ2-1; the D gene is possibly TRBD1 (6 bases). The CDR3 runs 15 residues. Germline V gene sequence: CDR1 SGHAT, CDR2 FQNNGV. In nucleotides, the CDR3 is TGTGCCACCAGCTTAGGAAGACAGGTTGGCGATGAGCGGTTCTTC. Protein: CATSLGRQVGDERFF.

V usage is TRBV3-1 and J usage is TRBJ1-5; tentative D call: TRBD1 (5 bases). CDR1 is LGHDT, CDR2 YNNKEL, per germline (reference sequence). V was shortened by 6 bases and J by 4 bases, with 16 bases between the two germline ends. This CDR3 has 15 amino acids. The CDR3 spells CASSSGGGGNQPQHF. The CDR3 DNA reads TGTGCCAGCAGTAGCGGGGGAGGAGGAAATCAGCCCCAGCATTTT.

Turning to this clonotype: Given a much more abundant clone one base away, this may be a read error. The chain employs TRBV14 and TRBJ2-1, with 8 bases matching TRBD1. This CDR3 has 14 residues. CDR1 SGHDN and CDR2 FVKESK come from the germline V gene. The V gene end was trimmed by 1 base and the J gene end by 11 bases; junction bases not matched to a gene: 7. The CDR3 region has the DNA TGTGCCAGCAGCCAAGCCACAGGGGGAGGTAAGCAGTTCTTC. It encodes CASSQATGGGKQFF.